A selection of T cell receptor beta chains follows, all from one sample in a study of regulatory T cells in long-lasting Graves disease. TCRdb itself ran the multiplex PCR reads through MiXCR, one entry per CDR3 protein. The top ten clones hold roughly 7% of a sample with approximately 500,000 distinct CDR3 sequences, 20% to 25% of them seen once. The material was peripheral blood mononuclear cells (PBMCs), obtained when the disease was refractory, from a patient treated with antithyroid drugs. These receptors originate from a female donor with Graves disease. The CDR3 runs from the conserved cysteine through the conserved F or W. A D gene is named only where the DNA matches it firmly. Rows may omit the clone size; those that give it use once, few, many or a size class.

clone_size | j_call | d_call | v_call | cdr3_aa | cdr3_nt
NA | TRBJ2-3 | TRBD2 | TRBV20-1 | CSATSGPSTDTQYF | TGCAGTGCTACTAGCGGGCCGAGCACAGATACGCAGTATTTT
NA | TRBJ1-6 | NA | TRBV5-5 | CASSSGRTQKNSPLHF | TGTGCCAGCAGCTCCGGCAGGACACAGAAGAATTCACCCCTCCACTTT
few | TRBJ1-1 | NA | TRBV19 | CASSIQAAMNTEAFF | TGTGCCAGTAGTATCCAGGCAGCAATGAACACTGAAGCTTTCTTT
few | TRBJ2-7 | TRBD1 | TRBV27 | CASRIPGTGGNEQYF | TGTGCCAGCAGAATTCCCGGGACAGGGGGGAACGAGCAGTACTTC
NA | TRBJ2-1 | NA | TRBV27 | CASSLFNSGSYNEQFF | TGTGCCAGCAGTTTATTCAATAGCGGCTCCTACAATGAGCAGTTCTTC
NA | TRBJ1-5 | NA | TRBV5-1 | CASSFRGGDQPQHF | TGCGCCAGCAGCTTTAGGGGCGGAGATCAGCCCCAGCATTTT
many | TRBJ2-5 | NA | TRBV3-1 | CASSQDSETQYF | TGTGCCAGCAGCCAAGATAGCGAGACCCAGTACTTC
NA | TRBJ2-5 | TRBD2 | TRBV28 | CASWGGETQYF | TGTGCCAGCTGGGGGGGGGAGACCCAGTACTTC
NA | TRBJ2-7 | TRBD2 | TRBV4-1 | CASSQVPGGFEQYF | TGCGCCAGCAGCCAAGTCCCGGGGGGGTTCGAGCAGTACTTC
many | TRBJ1-2 | TRBD1 | TRBV10-3 | CAISESLGTGNRLDYGYTF | TGTGCCATCAGTGAGTCGTTGGGGACAGGGAATCGTTTGGACTATGGCTACACCTTC
few | TRBJ1-6 | NA | TRBV20-1 | CSAPVGGDNSPLHF | TGCAGTGCCCCCGTGGGAGGGGATAATTCACCCCTCCACTTT
many | TRBJ1-2 | NA | TRBV29-1 | CSVEGGDYGYTF | TGCAGCGTTGAAGGGGGGGACTATGGCTACACCTTC
NA | TRBJ1-2 | NA | TRBV10-3 | CAISEQSFGYGYTF | TGTGCCATCAGTGAACAATCGTTTGGGTATGGCTACACCTTC
many | TRBJ2-5 | TRBD1 | TRBV28 | CASSLQQGASVQYF | TGTGCCAGCAGCTTGCAACAGGGGGCGTCGGTACAGTACTTC
NA | TRBJ2-7 | TRBD1 | TRBV29-1 | CSVEDRLYEQYF | TGCAGCGTAGAGGACAGGTTATACGAGCAGTACTTC
NA | TRBJ1-6 | NA | TRBV6-1 | CASSFSYEDNPPLHF | TGTGCCAGCAGCTTCAGTTACGAGGATAATCCACCCCTCCACTTT